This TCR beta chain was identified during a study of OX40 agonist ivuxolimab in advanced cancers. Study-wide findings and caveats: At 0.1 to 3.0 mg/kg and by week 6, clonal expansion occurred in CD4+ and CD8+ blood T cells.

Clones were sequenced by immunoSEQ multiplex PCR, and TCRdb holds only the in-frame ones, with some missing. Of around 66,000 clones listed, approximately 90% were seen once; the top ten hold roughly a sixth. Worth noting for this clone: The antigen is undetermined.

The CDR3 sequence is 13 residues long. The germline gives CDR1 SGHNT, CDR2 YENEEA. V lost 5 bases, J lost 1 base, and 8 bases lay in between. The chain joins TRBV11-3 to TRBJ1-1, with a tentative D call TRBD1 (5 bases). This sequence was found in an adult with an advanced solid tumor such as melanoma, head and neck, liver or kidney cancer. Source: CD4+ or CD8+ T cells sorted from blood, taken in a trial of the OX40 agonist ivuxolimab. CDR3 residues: CASSVGQNTEAFF. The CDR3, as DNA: TGTGCCAGCAGCGTCGGACAGAACACTGAAGCTTTCTTT.